This T cell receptor beta chain was profiled in a study of shared clonotypes between healthy human individuals. Overall study findings and caveats: Across a handful of donors, naive CD4 shared roughly 5.1%, naive CD8 3.5% to 4%, memory CD4 more than 2%, memory CD8 0.4% to 0.5%. Compared with memory subsets, naive subsets generally had larger estimated richness. Some clonotypes were shared by all four sorted-subset donors, while others were not shared. The non-shared ones had lower generation probabilities than the shared ones.

The V segment lost 4 bases and the J segment 4 bases; nucleotides outside the gene matches: 10. Germline CDR1 reads SGHKS; CDR2 reads YYEKEE (reference sequence). The CDR3 has 15 residues. As regards this clone: The target antigen is unknown.

Produced via immunoSEQ multiplex PCR; TCRdb's table is partial and in-frame only. The data contain approximately 2.3 million clones, over 90% of them seen just once; the ten biggest clones take up 0.35% to 0.5%. J is TRBJ1-2 and V is TRBV5-5, with 7 bases matching TRBD1. The material sequenced was naive CD4+ T cells from PBMCs. Documented subset: CD45RA+ positively selected. This clonotype was obtained from a man aged 18 to 35 in good health. Some clones in this sample may be carry-over from other donors' samples. The CDR3 coding sequence is TGTGCCAGCAGCATCCCACAGGGGATCGGCTATGGCTACACCTTC. Protein sequence: CASSIPQGIGYGYTF. Using reference TRBV5-5 and TRBJ1-2 for the parts outside the CDR3, the full variable domain is DAGVTQSPTHLIKTRGQQVTLRCSPISGHKSVSWYQQVLGQGPQFIFQYYEKEERGRGNFPDRFSARQFPNYSSELNVNALLLGDSALYLCASSIPQGIGYGYTFGSGTRLTVV.